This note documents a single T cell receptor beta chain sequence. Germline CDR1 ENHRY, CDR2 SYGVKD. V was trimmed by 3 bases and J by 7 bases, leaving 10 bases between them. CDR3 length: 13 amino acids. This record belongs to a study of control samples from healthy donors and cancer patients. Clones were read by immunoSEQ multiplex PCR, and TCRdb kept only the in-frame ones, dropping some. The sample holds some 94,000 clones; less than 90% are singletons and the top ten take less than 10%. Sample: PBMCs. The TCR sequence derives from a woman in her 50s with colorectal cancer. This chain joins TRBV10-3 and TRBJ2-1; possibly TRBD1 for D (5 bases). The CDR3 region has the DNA TGTGCCATCAGTGAAAGGGGAAAGAATGAGCAGTTCTTC. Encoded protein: CAISERGKNEQFF.